Following are 18 T cell receptor beta chains from one sample sequenced in a study of vaccination and CD4 T cells after COVID-19. This sample's treatment: roughly 11-day PBMC culture with coronavirus spike peptide pools or control peptides (ViraFEST assay). These receptors lack a known antigen. Sequencing of DNA taken from cultured CD4+ T cells relied on the Oncomine TCR Beta short-read assay. TCRdb passed the PCR reads through MiXCR, listing each CDR3 protein once. The top ten clones hold 10% to 13% of a sample with about 18,000 distinct CDR3 sequences, 51% of them seen once. The specimen comprised CD4+ T cells from blood, cultured in vitro, sampled before SARS-CoV-2 vaccination. These receptors were taken from a human donor who had recovered from COVID-19.

The chain combines TRBV20-1 with TRBJ1-3; unclear D gene. The CDR3 is 16 amino acids. The V end lost 4 bases, the J end lost 0 bases, and 16 bases lay between the germline ends. Germline lookup yields CDR1 DFQATT and CDR2 SNEGSKA (reference sequence). The CDR3 DNA is TGCAGTGCTAAGGTGGCCCCGAGCCACTCTGGAAACACCATATATTTT. This codes for CSAKVAPSHSGNTIYF.

This clonotype was observed a few times. This chain links TRBV15 with TRBJ2-3, with D tentatively TRBD2 (6 bases). V shed 3 bases and J shed 0 bases, with 16 bases lying between them. The CDR3 contains 17 residues. CDR1 and CDR2 from the germline V gene are LNHNV and YYDKDF (reference sequence). This chain's CDR3 is CATSSFPGAISTDTQYF. CDR3 nucleotide sequence: TGTGCCACCAGCAGCTTTCCGGGAGCAATTAGCACAGATACGCAGTATTTT. Using reference TRBV15 and TRBJ2-3 for the parts outside the CDR3, the full variable domain is DAMVIQNPRYQVTQFGKPVTLSCSQTLNHNVMYWYQQKSSQAPKLLFHYYDKDFNNEADTPDNFQSRRPNTSFCFLDIRSPGLGDTAMYLCATSSFPGAISTDTQYFGPGTRLTVL.

As DNA, the CDR3 is TGCAGCGCAAGCCAGGCAGGGGCAAACACAGATACGCAGTATTTT. It translates to CSASQAGANTDTQYF. The rearrangement links TRBV29-1 to TRBJ2-3; D is perhaps TRBD1 (6 bases). The germline V gene has CDR1 SQVTM and CDR2 ANQGSEA. Trimming stripped 7 bases from V and 2 bases from J, with 19 bases between. This CDR3 has 15 amino acids.

By share, this clonotype ranks as medium-sized (0.01 to 0.1%). The chain carries TRBV6-2 or TRBV6-3 and TRBJ2-3, with D perhaps TRBD1 or TRBD2 (5 bases each). Trimming took 4 bases from V and 5 from J, leaving 10 bases between them. The CDR3 runs to 13 residues. CDR1 MNHEY and CDR2 SVGEGT come from the germline V gene. The CDR3 region is CASSSGARDTQYF. The CDR3 region has the DNA TGTGCCAGCAGTTCCGGGGCTAGAGATACGCAGTATTTT.

A few counts support this clonotype. This clone may be a read error of a much larger clone one base away. The genes are TRBV12-3 or TRBV12-4 and TRBJ2-2; D is uncertain. The CDR3 sequence is 11 residues long. Trimming left V 8 bases short and J 3 bases short, with 4 bases between. This CDR3 is CASGYTGELFF. The CDR3 DNA sequence: TGTGCCAGCGGTTACACCGGGGAGCTGTTTTTT.

This chain joins TRBV27 and TRBJ1-1, with TRBD1 as a possible D gene (6 bases). The CDR3 consists of 15 residues. V was pared by 5 bases and J by 6 bases, with 19 bases between. Germline-derived CDR1 and CDR2 are MNHEY and SMNVEV (reference sequence). CDR3 residues: CASSPLGQSFAEAFF. The DNA of the CDR3 is TGTGCCAGCAGTCCCCTAGGACAGTCTTTTGCTGAAGCTTTCTTT.

V is TRBV19 and J is TRBJ2-5; TRBD1 aligns across 7 bases. This CDR3 is 15 amino acids long. Germline CDR1 LNHDA, CDR2 SQIVND (reference sequence). J lost 4 bases, V lost 4 bases, and 9 bases had no gene match. The chain's CDR3 is CASSTTGVRGETQYF. The DNA of the CDR3 is TGTGCCAGTAGTACTACAGGGGTAAGAGGAGAGACCCAGTACTTC.

This sequence joins TRBV7-9 and TRBJ1-3, with D unclear. Germline-derived CDR1 and CDR2 are SEHNR and FQNEAQ (reference sequence). The V end lost 5 bases, the J end lost 6 bases, and 11 bases lay between the germline ends. The CDR3 contains 13 residues. The CDR3 here is CASSNGPANTIYF. CDR3 sequence (DNA): TGTGCCAGCAGCAATGGGCCGGCAAACACCATATATTTT.

In its sample, this clonotype was seen a few times. CDR3 amino acids: CASTDGIATQYF. The CDR3 DNA sequence: TGTGCCAGCACCGACGGCATAGCTACGCAGTATTTT. The chain employs TRBV6-1 and TRBJ2-3; the D is unclear. The germline V gene encodes CDR1 MNHNS and CDR2 SASEGT. V was clipped by 7 bases and J by 8 bases, with 13 bases between them. This CDR3 spans 12 amino acids.

The sample holds a few counts of this clonotype. The V and J genes are TRBV18 and TRBJ2-7; TRBD1 matches at 8 bases. The CDR3 is made up of 16 amino acids. Germline V gene sequence: CDR1 KGHSH, CDR2 LQKENI. Germline trimming cut 0 bases from V and 2 bases from J; bases unmatched to any gene: 6. CDR3 amino acids: CASSPPNRGIPYEQYF. CDR3 nucleotides: TGTGCCAGCTCACCACCGAACAGGGGGATCCCCTACGAGCAGTACTTC.

The genes are TRBV20-1 and TRBJ1-2; D may be TRBD1 (5 bases). Germline CDR1 and CDR2: DFQATT and SNEGSKA (reference sequence). Trimming took 0 bases from V and 4 from J, leaving 18 bases between them. The CDR3 is 16 amino acids. CDR3 sequence (DNA): TGCAGTGCTAGAGACCCCAGGATAGGGGACCCCTATGGCTACACCTTC. This codes for CSARDPRIGDPYGYTF.

The chain carries TRBV20-1 and TRBJ2-1; TRBD2 matches 13 bases. Trimming removed 3 bases from V and 2 bases from J; junction bases left unmatched: 1. The CDR3 is 15 amino acids. Germline lookup yields CDR1 DFQATT and CDR2 SNEGSKA (reference sequence). CDR3 protein: CSARTSGRTYNEQFF. The CDR3 DNA follows: TGCAGTGCTAGGACTAGCGGGAGGACCTACAATGAGCAGTTCTTC.

The V and J genes are TRBV20-1 and TRBJ1-1, with TRBD1 as a possible D gene (5 bases). This CDR3 spans 16 amino acids. Germline V CDR1 and CDR2: DFQATT, SNEGSKA (reference sequence). V shed 0 bases and J shed 6 bases, with 20 bases lying between them. This CDR3 reads CSARDLHTGFFPEAFF. The CDR3 DNA is TGCAGTGCTAGAGACCTACACACAGGTTTTTTCCCTGAAGCTTTCTTT.

The chain carries TRBV7-9 and TRBJ2-7; D may be TRBD1 (6 bases). V was cut by 3 bases and J by 1 base, with 10 bases left in between. The germline gives CDR1 SEHNR, CDR2 FQNEAQ (reference sequence). The CDR3 spans 14 residues. In DNA form, the CDR3 reads TGTGCCAGCAGCTTCTCCACAGGGTCCTACGAGCAGTACTTC. Protein: CASSFSTGSYEQYF.

The V gene is TRBV6-1, the J gene TRBJ2-1; D is undetermined. The ends were cut back, 6 bases at V and 5 bases at J, with 5 bases in the middle. CDR1 is MNHNS and CDR2 is SASEGT in the germline V gene. The CDR3 extends over 11 amino acids. CDR3 region: CASRYNNEQFF. CDR3 sequence (DNA): TGTGCCAGCAGATATAACAATGAGCAGTTCTTC.

The chain joins TRBV20-1 to TRBJ2-1; 11 nucleotides agree with TRBD2. This CDR3 is 16 amino acids long. Trimming at V came to 5 bases and at J to 2 bases, leaving 8 bases not matched to a gene. Germline V CDR1 and CDR2: DFQATT, SNEGSKA (reference sequence). Written as DNA, the CDR3 is TGCAGTGCTCACACTGGGACTAGCGGTACCTACAATGAGCAGTTCTTC. Translating gives CSAHTGTSGTYNEQFF.

V is TRBV19 and J is TRBJ2-1; 7 bases agree with TRBD1. The length of the CDR3 is 15 residues. The germline CDR1 and CDR2 sequences are LNHDA and SQIVND (reference sequence). With V trimmed by 6 bases and J by 1 base, 6 bases remained unmatched. CDR3 protein: CASSKTGLSYNEQFF. In DNA, the CDR3 is TGTGCCAGTAGCAAGACAGGGTTGTCCTACAATGAGCAGTTCTTC.

This clonotype turned up a few times. The CDR3 coding sequence is TGCGCCAGTAAAGCGAACAGGGTTAGCACAGATACGCAGTATTTT. Translating gives CASKANRVSTDTQYF. V is TRBV4-1 and J is TRBJ2-3; tentative D call: TRBD1 (6 bases). Trimming removed 9 bases at V and 0 bases at J, with 16 bases between. The germline gives CDR1 MGHRA, CDR2 YSYEKL. The CDR3 contains 15 residues.